The 30 T cell receptor beta chains presented below share a single source sample, sequenced in a study of graft-versus-host responses after intestinal transplantation. The method was immunoSEQ multiplex PCR; TCRdb's version includes in-frame clones alone and lacks a portion of them. This repertoire shows some 86,000 clones, 91% found once; its top ten account for less than 0.1%. These TCRs are of unknown antigen specificity. The sequences come from unstimulated CD4+ T cells sorted from spleen or lymph node cells, collected before intestinal transplant. These receptors originate from a human donor who received an intestinal transplant.

This clone came up a few times. This chain connects TRBV30 to TRBJ2-3; the D gene is possibly TRBD1 (5 bases). Germline-derived CDR1 and CDR2 are GTSNPN and SVGIG (reference sequence). Trimming shortened V by 3 bases and J by 2 bases, and 12 bases separated the two germline ends. There are 14 residues in the CDR3. Here the CDR3 DNA reads TGTGCCTGGAGCACAGGAGACCTCACAGATACGCAGTATTTT. It encodes CAWSTGDLTDTQYF.

The chain recombines TRBV4-3 with TRBJ2-1; 7 bases match TRBD1. The germline gives CDR1 LGHNA, CDR2 YSLEER. The junction had 6 bases not matched to a gene; V was cut back by 0 bases and J by 10 bases. The CDR3 is 14 residues long. The CDR3 bases are TGCGCCAGCAGCCAAGATGGGGTAGGGGGCGAGCAGTTCTTC. Its translation: CASSQDGVGGEQFF.

The chain joins TRBV6-4 to TRBJ1-1; D gene ambiguous. The CDR3 runs 14 residues. With 7 bases removed from V and 1 base from J, the gap between germline ends came to 13 bases. Germline values: CDR1 MRHNA, CDR2 SNTAGT. The CDR3 DNA is TGTGCCAGCAAGAGGGAAATGGAGAACACTGAAGCTTTCTTT. It encodes CASKREMENTEAFF.

This clone was seen only a few times. The V call is TRBV6-6, the J call TRBJ1-4; no definite D call. The CDR3 spans 13 residues. V dropped 11 bases and J dropped 0 bases, with 10 bases sitting between them. From germline, CDR1 is MNHNY and CDR2 SVGAGI (reference sequence). Here the CDR3 reads CASRGATNEKLFF. CDR3 DNA: TGTGCCTCAAGAGGCGCAACTAATGAAAAACTGTTTTTT.

The rearrangement uses TRBV4-3 and TRBJ1-2, with D possibly TRBD1 on 6 matching bases. The CDR3 consists of 13 residues. Trimming cost V 0 bases and J 4 bases, with 6 bases left between them. Germline V lookup: CDR1 LGHNA, CDR2 YSLEER. This CDR3 reads CASSQETGYGYTF. CDR3 nucleotide sequence: TGCGCCAGCAGCCAAGAGACAGGCTATGGCTACACCTTC.

Written as DNA, the CDR3 is TGTGCCAGCACTTGGGACAGGGTCTCCTACGAGCAGTACTTC. Translated, it gives CASTWDRVSYEQYF. The rearrangement uses TRBV7-2 and TRBJ2-7; 9 bases align to TRBD1. V lost 7 bases and J lost 0; bases outside the gene matches: 4. Germline V gives CDR1 SGHTA, CDR2 FQGNSA. The CDR3 consists of 14 residues.

The chain uses TRBV12-5 and TRBJ2-1, with D perhaps matching TRBD2 (6 bases). This CDR3 has 16 residues. V was clipped by 0 bases and J by 4 bases, with 13 bases between them. Germline V gives CDR1 LGHNT, CDR2 FRNRAP. The CDR3 reads CASGLVLSGSYNEQFF. The CDR3 coding sequence is TGTGCTAGTGGTTTGGTTCTGAGCGGGTCGTACAATGAGCAGTTCTTC.

The chain uses TRBV6-5 and TRBJ2-2; TRBD2 aligns across 7 bases. Trimming at V came to 6 bases and at J to 7 bases, leaving 8 bases not matched to a gene. CDR1 MNHEY and CDR2 SVGAGI come from the germline V gene. This CDR3 is built from 14 residues. CDR3 DNA: TGTGCCAGCAGAAGCGGGGAGTCCTACGGGGAGCTGTTTTTT. This translates into CASRSGESYGELFF.

The sample holds one count of this clone. This chain joins TRBV6-5 and TRBJ2-2; 9 nucleotides agree with TRBD2. The CDR3 consists of 15 residues. After removal of 6 bases from V and 5 bases from J, the junction contained 7 bases not matched to a gene. Germline CDR1 MNHEY, CDR2 SVGAGI. The CDR3 nucleotides read TGTGCCAGCAGAGCAACTAGCGGGTGGACCGGGGAGCTGTTTTTT. This sequence encodes CASRATSGWTGELFF.

The chain carries TRBV20-1 and TRBJ2-3, with D possibly matching TRBD1 (6 bases). The CDR3 is 11 amino acids. Per the germline V gene, CDR1 is DFQATT and CDR2 is SNEGSKA (reference sequence). Trimming pared 5 bases from V and 4 bases from J, leaving 7 bases between. The CDR3 DNA is TGCAGTGCTGGACAGCCAGATACGCAGTATTTT. It encodes CSAGQPDTQYF.

This rearrangement joins TRBV28 to TRBJ2-7; 7 nucleotides align to TRBD1. With V trimmed by 5 bases and J by 3 bases, 7 bases remained unmatched. There are 14 residues in the CDR3. CDR1 and CDR2 (germline): MDHEN, SYDVKM. The chain's CDR3 is CASSQGGQIYEQYF. CDR3 nucleotides: TGTGCCAGCAGTCAAGGGGGACAGATCTACGAGCAGTACTTC.

The genes are TRBV9 and TRBJ2-5; D possibly corresponds to TRBD1 (5 bases). V lost 1 base, J lost 5 bases, and 9 bases lay in between. The CDR3 consists of 13 residues. Germline CDR1 SGDLS, CDR2 YYNGEE. The CDR3 nucleotides are TGTGCCAGCAGCGTAAAACCAGGGGAGACCCAGTACTTC. It specifies CASSVKPGETQYF.

The chain links TRBV5-1 to TRBJ2-2; D may be TRBD2 (6 bases). V lost 2 bases, J lost 0 bases, and 8 bases lay in between. CDR1 is SGHRS and CDR2 is YFSETQ in the germline V gene. The length of the CDR3 is 15 residues. CDR3 DNA: TGCGCCAGCAGCTTTCTAGCGACGAACACCGGGGAGCTGTTTTTT. Amino acids: CASSFLATNTGELFF.

The chain uses TRBV4-3 and TRBJ2-3; no definite D call. The germline CDR1 and CDR2 sequences are LGHNA and YSLEER. There are 13 residues in the CDR3. V lost 0 bases to trimming and J lost 8 bases, with 9 bases between them. The CDR3 region has the DNA TGCGCCAGCAGCCAAGATCTCCGCAGTACGCAGTATTTT. Its protein is CASSQDLRSTQYF.

This sequence joins TRBV7-2 and TRBJ2-7; 8 bases are a match to TRBD2. In germline, CDR1 is SGHTA, CDR2 FQGNSA. This CDR3 comprises 15 residues. Trimming removed 5 bases from V and 5 bases from J; junction bases left unmatched: 11. The CDR3 sequence: CASSPTPGGEDEQYF. Written as DNA, the CDR3 is TGTGCCAGCAGCCCTACCCCGGGGGGGGAGGACGAGCAGTACTTC.

V gene TRBV7-2 combines with J gene TRBJ1-5; the D gene is possibly TRBD1 (6 bases). Germline CDR1 reads SGHTA; CDR2 reads FQGNSA. Trimming pared 1 base from V and 3 bases from J, leaving 13 bases between. This CDR3 comprises 16 residues. As DNA, the CDR3 is TGTGCCAGCAGCTTAGGAGGAGACAGGCTCAATCAGCCCCAGCATTTT. Protein sequence: CASSLGGDRLNQPQHF.

The V gene is TRBV7-9, the J gene TRBJ1-2, with 7 bases identical to TRBD1. The junction had 0 bases not matched to a gene; V was cut back by 0 bases and J by 2 bases. Germline CDR1 is SEHNR and CDR2 is FQNEAQ (reference sequence). The CDR3 totals 14 residues. The CDR3: CASSLADRNYGYTF. CDR3 sequence (DNA): TGTGCCAGCAGCTTAGCGGACAGGAACTATGGCTACACCTTC.

CDR3: CASSFRTSGGALNEQFF. The CDR3 coding sequence is TGTGCCAGCAGCTTTCGGACTAGCGGGGGGGCTTTGAATGAGCAGTTCTTC. The chain combines TRBV7-6 with TRBJ2-1; 15 nucleotides align to TRBD2. CDR1 is SGHVS and CDR2 is FNYEAQ in the germline V gene. Trimming at V came to 3 bases and at J to 7 bases, leaving 7 bases not matched to a gene. This CDR3 has 17 residues.

The chain uses TRBV11-2 and TRBJ1-2; D remains unclear. This CDR3 is 12 amino acids long. V was cut by 5 bases and J by 1 base, with 5 bases left in between. Germline V gene lookup returns CDR1 SGHAT and CDR2 FQNNGV. CDR3 region: CASSPNNYGYTF. DNA of the CDR3: TGTGCCAGCAGCCCCAATAACTATGGCTACACCTTC. The whole variable domain, filled in from reference TRBV11-2 and TRBJ1-2, reads EAGVAQSPRYKIIEKRQSVAFWCNPISGHATLYWYQQILGQGPKLLIQFQNNGVVDDSQLPKDRFSAERLKGVDSTLKIQPAKLEDSAVYLCASSPNNYGYTFGSGTRLTVV.

The V call is TRBV11-2, the J call TRBJ1-6; 7 nucleotides align to TRBD1. The ends lost 4 bases at V and 5 bases at J; junction bases unmatched: 5. Germline CDR1 and CDR2: SGHAT and FQNNGV. This CDR3 comprises 15 residues. The CDR3 DNA sequence: TGTGCCAGCAGCTCCCAGGGGGTTCATAATTCACCCCTCCACTTT. It yields the protein CASSSQGVHNSPLHF.

The gene calls are TRBV6-5 and TRBJ1-6; D gene ambiguous. V was trimmed by 5 bases and J by 6 bases, leaving 14 bases between them. The CDR3 spans 15 residues. Germline V CDR1 and CDR2: MNHEY, SVGAGI. In DNA form, the CDR3 reads TGTGCCAGCAGTCCACCAGGCGCGTTTAATTCACCCCTCCACTTT. It specifies CASSPPGAFNSPLHF.

The chain recombines TRBV5-1 with TRBJ2-2, with 7 bases that match TRBD2. The CDR3 has 14 amino acids. Per germline, CDR1 SGHRS and CDR2 YFSETQ. J gave up 3 bases and V 5 bases, and 4 bases lay outside the gene matches. CDR3 residues: CASSYGGYTGELFF. CDR3 DNA: TGCGCCAGCAGTTACGGGGGGTACACCGGGGAGCTGTTTTTT.

This clone occurred once. The chain's CDR3 is CASSPRQGVTGELFF. The CDR3 nucleotides are TGCGCCAGCAGCCCTCGACAGGGAGTCACCGGGGAGCTGTTTTTT. The rearrangement joins TRBV5-1 to TRBJ2-2; 7 nucleotides align to TRBD1. With V trimmed by 4 bases and J by 4 bases, 7 bases remained unmatched. In germline, CDR1 is SGHRS, CDR2 YFSETQ. This CDR3 is 15 amino acids long. The full variable domain, its missing parts supplied by reference TRBV5-1 and TRBJ2-2, is KAGVTQTPRYLIKTRGQQVTLSCSPISGHRSVSWYQQTPGQGLQFLFEYFSETQRNKGNFPGRFSGRQFSNSRSEMNVSTLELGDSALYLCASSPRQGVTGELFFGEGSRLTVL.

The genes are TRBV7-9 and TRBJ1-1; a weak D match, TRBD1 (5 bases). Germline assignment: CDR1 SEHNR and CDR2 FQNEAQ (reference sequence). Between the trimmed V and J ends, which lost 7 bases and 3 bases, there was a span of 18 bases. The CDR3 contains 15 residues. DNA for the CDR3: TGTGCCAGCACCCCGACAGTAGTTGGGGACACTGAAGCTTTCTTT. Amino acid sequence: CASTPTVVGDTEAFF.

J is TRBJ2-7 and V is TRBV6-1; possible D gene TRBD1, 5 bases. CDR1 and CDR2 from the germline V gene are MNHNS and SASEGT. The CDR3 sequence is 13 residues long. With 6 bases removed from V and 2 bases from J, the gap between germline ends came to 11 bases. The CDR3 DNA follows: TGTGCCAGCAGGAGAGACAGCCCCTACGAGCAGTACTTC. This gives the protein CASRRDSPYEQYF.

V usage is TRBV19 and J usage is TRBJ1-2, with TRBD1 as a possible D gene (6 bases). This CDR3 is 16 amino acids long. Trimming shortened V by 1 base and J by 5 bases, and 17 bases separated the two germline ends. CDR1 and CDR2 (germline): LNHDA, SQIVND (reference sequence). CDR3 in DNA: TGTGCCAGTAGTATAGCATCCGGGACACCCGTATATGGCTACACCTTC. Its translation: CASSIASGTPVYGYTF.

V usage is TRBV13 and J usage is TRBJ1-2, with 9 positions matching TRBD1. The trim removed 5 bases at V and 4 bases at J, leaving 5 bases unmatched. The germline V gene has CDR1 PRHDT and CDR2 FYEKMQ (reference sequence). The CDR3 is 14 residues long. CDR3 DNA: TGTGCCAGCAGCCGGCGGGACAGGGCCTATGGCTACACCTTC. Its translation: CASSRRDRAYGYTF.

The genes are TRBV6-6 and TRBJ1-5; 8 nucleotides line up with TRBD1. V shed 4 bases, J shed 1 base, and the junction held 6 bases outside the gene matches. Looked up from germline, CDR1 is MNHNY and CDR2 is SVGAGI (reference sequence). There are 16 residues in the CDR3. The CDR3 DNA reads as TGTGCCAGCAGTTCGGACAGGGCCTGGAGCAATCAGCCCCAGCATTTT. Its protein is CASSSDRAWSNQPQHF.

Notes on this clone: The sample contains more than one DNA sequence encoding this CDR3. The CDR3 is CAWSRGTEAFF. Written as DNA, the CDR3 is TGTGCCTGGAGTAGGGGCACTGAAGCTTTCTTT. V usage is TRBV30 and J usage is TRBJ1-1, with D possibly TRBD1 on 5 matching bases. Germline CDR1 and CDR2: GTSNPN and SVGIG (reference sequence). The CDR3 consists of 11 residues. Between the trimmed V and J ends, which lost 2 bases and 4 bases, there was a span of 5 bases.

This chain links TRBV6-1 with TRBJ2-7; 8 nucleotides line up with TRBD2. The germline CDR1 and CDR2 sequences are MNHNS and SASEGT. The trim removed 8 bases at V and 4 bases at J, leaving 10 bases unmatched. CDR3 length: 14 residues. CDR3 in DNA: TGTGCCAGCGTAGGGGCTAGCGGGCGGTACGAGCAGTACTTC. Protein product: CASVGASGRYEQYF.